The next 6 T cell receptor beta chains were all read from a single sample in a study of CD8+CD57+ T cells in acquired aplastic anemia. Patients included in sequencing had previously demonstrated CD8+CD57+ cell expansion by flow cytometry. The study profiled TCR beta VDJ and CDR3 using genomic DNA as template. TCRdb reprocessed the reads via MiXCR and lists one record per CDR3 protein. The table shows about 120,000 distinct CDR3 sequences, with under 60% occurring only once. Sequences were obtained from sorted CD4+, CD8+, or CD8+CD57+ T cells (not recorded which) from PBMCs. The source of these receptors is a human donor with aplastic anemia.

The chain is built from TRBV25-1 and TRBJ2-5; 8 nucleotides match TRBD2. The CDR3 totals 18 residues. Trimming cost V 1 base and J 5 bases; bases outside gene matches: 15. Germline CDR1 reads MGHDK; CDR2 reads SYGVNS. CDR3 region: CASSESTGGLGGRETQYF. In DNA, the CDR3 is TGTGCCAGCAGTGAATCGACGGGGGGGCTAGGGGGTCGGGAGACCCAGTACTTC. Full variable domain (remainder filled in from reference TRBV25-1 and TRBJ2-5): EADIYQTPRYLVIGTGKKITLECSQTMGHDKMYWYQQDPGMELHLIHYSYGVNSTEKGDLSSESTVSRIRTEHFPLTLESARPSHTSQYLCASSESTGGLGGRETQYFGPGTRLLVL.

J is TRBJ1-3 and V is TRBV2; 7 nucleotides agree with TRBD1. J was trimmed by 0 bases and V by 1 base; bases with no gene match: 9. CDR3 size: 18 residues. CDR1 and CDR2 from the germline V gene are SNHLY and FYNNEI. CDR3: CASSEVGGQLHSGNTIYF. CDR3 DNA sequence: TGTGCCAGCAGTGAAGTAGGGGGACAGCTACACTCTGGAAACACCATATATTTT.

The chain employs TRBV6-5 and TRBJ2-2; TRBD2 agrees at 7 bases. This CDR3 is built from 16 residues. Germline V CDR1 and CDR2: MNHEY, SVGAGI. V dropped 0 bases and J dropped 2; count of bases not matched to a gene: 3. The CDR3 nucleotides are TGTGCCAGCAGTTACTCGTCGGGAGGCAACACCGGGGAGCTGTTTTTT. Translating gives CASSYSSGGNTGELFF.

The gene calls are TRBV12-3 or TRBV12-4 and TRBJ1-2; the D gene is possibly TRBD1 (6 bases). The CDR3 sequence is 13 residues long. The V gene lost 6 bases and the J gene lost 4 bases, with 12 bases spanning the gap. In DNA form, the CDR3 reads TGTGCCAGCAGCCCACAGGGATTCTATGGCTACACCTTC. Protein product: CASSPQGFYGYTF.

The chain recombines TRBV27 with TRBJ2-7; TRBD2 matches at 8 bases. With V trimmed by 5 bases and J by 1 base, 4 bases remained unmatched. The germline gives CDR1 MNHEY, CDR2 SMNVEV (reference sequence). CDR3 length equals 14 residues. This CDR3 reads CASSPGLESYEQYF. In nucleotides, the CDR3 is TGTGCCAGCAGTCCGGGACTAGAATCCTACGAGCAGTACTTC.

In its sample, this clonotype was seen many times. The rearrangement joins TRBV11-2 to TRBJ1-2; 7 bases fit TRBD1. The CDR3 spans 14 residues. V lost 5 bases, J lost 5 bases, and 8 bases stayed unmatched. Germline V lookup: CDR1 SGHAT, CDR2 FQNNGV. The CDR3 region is CASSPGGQKYGYTF. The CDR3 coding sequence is TGTGCCAGCAGCCCCGGGGGACAGAAGTATGGCTACACCTTC.